This TCR beta chain appears in the sequencing data of a study of Ad26.COV2.S vaccination and SARS-CoV-2 variants. Study-level information: Donor was assigned to the Ad26.COV2.S arm of trial COV1001. Dosing was one shot or two shots 56 days apart. Study observations and caveats: It was reported that spike-specific CD8+ and CD4+ T cell responses were substantially broad after vaccination.

The treatment was: roughly 20 received Ad26.COV2.S at low or high dose, single or two shots; several received placebo; per-sample allocation not given. Sampling was done on day 63 after the first vaccine or placebo injection. The shot given was an Ad26 vector that makes Wuhan-strain SARS-CoV-2 spike. A remark on this clone: As yet, its antigen is unknown.

Trimming cost V 4 bases and J 1 base, with 7 bases left between them. CDR1 is SGHTA, CDR2 FQGNSA, per germline. CDR3 length equals 13 residues. The method was immunoSEQ multiplex PCR; TCRdb's version includes in-frame clones alone and lacks a portion of them. The sample yields about 260,000 clones, roughly 89% seen once. The TCR was taken from a person aged 18-60 years who received the Ad26.COV2.S COVID-19 vaccine or a placebo. The chain combines TRBV7-2 with TRBJ1-1; a possible D gene is TRBD1 (5 bases). The material was peripheral blood, obtained in a trial of Ad26.COV2.S vaccine versus placebo. CDR3 region: CASSSTGNTEAFF. The CDR3 DNA follows: TGTGCCAGCAGCTCAACAGGGAACACTGAAGCTTTCTTT.